This section outlines one TCR beta chain sequence together with its context. As yet, its antigen is unknown. One entry per CDR3 protein results from TCRdb running MiXCR on the 5' RACE reads. The repertoire includes approximately 210,000 distinct CDR3 sequences, under 8.5% of them detected once, and about 14% sits in the top ten. These data come from a study of identical twins. Points from the study as a whole: Cross-sectional statistical analysis was relied on for the conclusions, without the same donors being followed. Out-of-frame alpha sequences common to twins exhibited a surplus of low generation probability.

Separately, the same data were catalogued under a study of T cells expressing NK-cell markers. That work states: Sorted T-cell subsets CD3+CD56+NKG2C+, CD3+CD56+NKG2C- and CD3+CD56-NKG2C+ were TCR beta-sequenced.

The specimen was CD8+ T cells sorted from blood. The clonotype was recovered from a woman under 30 in good health.

CDR3: CASSIDYYNEQFF. The CDR3, as DNA: TGTGCCAGCAGTATAGACTACTACAATGAGCAGTTCTTC. V gene TRBV27 combines with J gene TRBJ2-1; a possible D gene is TRBD2 (5 bases). CDR1 is MNHEY and CDR2 is SMNVEV in the germline V gene (reference sequence). V lost 5 bases and J 3 bases, leaving 8 bases between the germline ends. The CDR3 covers 13 residues.